Each of the 16 T cell receptor beta chains below was sequenced from the same sample in a study of CD8+CD57+ T cells in acquired aplastic anemia. Genomic DNA acted as the template from which TCR beta VDJ combination and CDR3 sequence profiling were carried out. TCRdb independently ran MiXCR on the reads; one entry per CDR3 protein. The data contain 250,000 to 350,000 distinct CDR3 sequences, 50% to 70% of them singletons. Sequencing was performed on sorted CD4+, CD8+, or CD8+CD57+ T cells (not recorded which) from PBMCs. These receptors all stem from a human donor with severe aplastic anemia or a healthy control (not recorded which).

The rearrangement joins TRBV25-1 to TRBJ1-2; 11 nucleotides agree with TRBD1. Germline-derived CDR1 and CDR2 are MGHDK and SYGVNS. V lost 3 bases to trimming and J lost 4 bases; unmatched junction nucleotides: 7. There are 16 residues in the CDR3. The CDR3 DNA sequence: TGTGCCAGCAGTGAGGGGACAGGGGGAGTTGGCTATGGCTACACCTTC. This translates into CASSEGTGGVGYGYTF.

J is TRBJ1-1 and V is TRBV20-1, with 7 bases identical to TRBD1. The ends lost 6 bases at V and 5 bases at J; junction bases unmatched: 6. CDR3 length: 12 amino acids. Germline values: CDR1 DFQATT, CDR2 SNEGSKA (reference sequence). In nucleotides, the CDR3 is TGCAGTGCACGCAGGGGGTTGACTGAAGCTTTCTTT. This codes for CSARRGLTEAFF.

This clonotype occurred many times. The chain uses TRBV5-6 and TRBJ2-7; maybe TRBD1 (6 bases). CDR1 SGHDT and CDR2 YYEEEE come from the germline V gene. CDR3 length: 15 amino acids. V lost 0 bases and J lost 6, with 16 bases in between. This CDR3 is CASSLAGGASGEQYF. For the CDR3, the DNA is TGTGCCAGCAGCTTGGCTGGGGGCGCATCAGGCGAGCAGTACTTC.

As concerns this clonotype: Sequence at one end of the junction differs from germline and may be a read error. The rearrangement links TRBV30 to TRBJ2-1; 12 nucleotides line up with TRBD2. The CDR3 consists of 13 residues. Germline V lookup: CDR1 GTSNPN, CDR2 SVGIG (reference sequence). The CDR3 sequence is CAWSALAGGSPLF. CDR3 bases: TGTGCCTGGAGCGCTCTAGCGGGGGGGTCCCCGCTCTTC. The full variable domain, in which reference TRBV30 and TRBJ2-1 provide the parts outside the CDR3, is SQTIHQWPATLVQPVGSPLSLECTVEGTSNPNLYWYRQAAGRGLQLLFYSVGIGQISSEVPQNLSASRPQDRQFILSSKKLLLSDSGFYLCAWSALAGGSPLFGPGTRLTVL.

The gene calls are TRBV7-2 and TRBJ2-3; 15 bases map to TRBD2. Germline lookup yields CDR1 SGHTA and CDR2 FQGNSA. V was pared by 4 bases and J by 2 bases, with 1 base of the junction left unmatched. The CDR3 is 16 amino acids. The CDR3: CASSWTSGGATDTQYF. CDR3 bases: TGTGCCAGCAGCTGGACTAGCGGGGGGGCCACAGATACGCAGTATTTT.

This clonotype was observed a single time. The junction departs from the called germline gene at one end, perhaps through a read error. This rearrangement joins TRBV5-6 to TRBJ2-7, with a weak D call TRBD1 (6 bases). The CDR3 has 15 amino acids. Germline CDR1 and CDR2: SGHDT and YYEEEE. This chain's CDR3 is CARSLEPSQQGEQYF. The CDR3 region has the DNA TGTGCCAGGAGCTTGGAGCCTAGCCAACAGGGCGAGCAGTACTTC.

This clonotype was counted only a few times. The chain uses TRBV5-1 and TRBJ2-5; D remains unclear. V was cut by 2 bases and J by 4 bases, with 12 bases left in between. CDR1 SGHRS and CDR2 YFSETQ come from the germline V gene. This CDR3 has 14 amino acids. CDR3 sequence: CASSLMGMRETQYF. DNA for the CDR3: TGCGCCAGCAGCTTAATGGGGATGAGAGAGACCCAGTACTTC. Based on the CDR3 plus reference TRBV5-1 and TRBJ2-5, the full variable domain is KAGVTQTPRYLIKTRGQQVTLSCSPISGHRSVSWYQQTPGQGLQFLFEYFSETQRNKGNFPGRFSGRQFSNSRSEMNVSTLELGDSALYLCASSLMGMRETQYFGPGTRLLVL.

The rearrangement uses TRBV10-3 and TRBJ2-1; the match to TRBD2 covers 8 bases. The V gene's germline CDR1 is ENHRY and CDR2 SYGVKD. Trimming at V came to 6 bases and at J to 12 bases, leaving 16 bases not matched to a gene. This CDR3 is built from 15 residues. In nucleotides, the CDR3 is TGTGCCATCAGCGGGACCGGGGGGGTAGAAGATACGCAGTTCTTC. Encoded protein: CAISGTGGVEDTQFF.

V and J are TRBV15 and TRBJ2-5, with D possibly matching TRBD2 (5 bases). The CDR3 spans 15 residues. V was trimmed by 1 base and J by 5 bases, leaving 14 bases between them. Per germline, CDR1 LNHNV and CDR2 YYDKDF (reference sequence). In DNA, the CDR3 is TGTGCCACCAGCAGAGGACGGGGAGTAGGCGAGACCCAGTACTTC. Translation: CATSRGRGVGETQYF.

The table lists this clonotype with a count of one. V is TRBV15 and J is TRBJ2-5; the match to TRBD2 covers 13 bases. Trimming removed 4 bases from V and 2 bases from J; junction bases left unmatched: 4. This CDR3 contains 16 residues. Germline V gives CDR1 LNHNV, CDR2 YYDKDF (reference sequence). CDR3 nucleotides: TGTGCCACCAGCACAGGGACTAGCGGGGTGCAAGAGACCCAGTACTTC. Its protein product is CATSTGTSGVQETQYF.

The rearrangement links TRBV7-2 to TRBJ1-5; D perhaps matches TRBD1 (6 bases). The CDR3 contains 14 residues. Germline V gene sequence: CDR1 SGHTA, CDR2 FQGNSA. Trimming cost V 0 bases and J 7 bases, with 10 bases left between them. The CDR3 loop is CASSLARQDQPQHF. The DNA of the CDR3 is TGTGCCAGCAGCTTAGCGAGACAGGACCAGCCCCAGCATTTT.

This chain joins TRBV2 and TRBJ2-5; a possible D gene is TRBD1 (5 bases). The CDR3 sequence is 16 residues long. The V gene's germline CDR1 is SNHLY and CDR2 FYNNEI. V was cut by 6 bases and J by 3 bases, with 20 bases left in between. For the CDR3, the DNA is TGTGCCAGCAGAGGTACCGGGCAGGGCCGAAAAGAGACCCAGTACTTC. Protein product: CASRGTGQGRKETQYF. The full variable domain, with the rest looked up from reference TRBV2 and TRBJ2-5, is EPEVTQTPSHQVTQMGQEVILRCVPISNHLYFYWYRQILGQKVEFLVSFYNNEISEKSEIFDDQFSVERPDGSNFTLKIRSTKLEDSAMYFCASRGTGQGRKETQYFGPGTRLLVL.

This clonotype was seen at least ten times. The V gene is TRBV5-1, the J gene TRBJ2-5, with 7 bases identical to TRBD2. With 4 bases clipped from V and 5 bases from J, the junction kept 5 bases outside the gene matches. Germline V gene lookup returns CDR1 SGHRS and CDR2 YFSETQ. The CDR3 spans 13 residues. In DNA, the CDR3 is TGCGCCAGCAGCCCCGGTAGCGGGGAGACCCAGTACTTC. Translation: CASSPGSGETQYF.

This clonotype occurred many times. V and J are TRBV10-3 and TRBJ2-3; 9 bases fit TRBD2. The V gene's germline CDR1 is ENHRY and CDR2 SYGVKD. The CDR3 totals 13 residues. V lost 8 bases, J lost 1 base, and 1 base stayed unmatched. The CDR3 DNA is TGTGCCATCTTAGCGGGGGGCACAGATACGCAGTATTTT. Its protein is CAILAGGTDTQYF.

The chain joins TRBV6-1 to TRBJ2-1, with 7 positions matching TRBD1. The junction had 18 bases not matched to a gene; V was cut back by 5 bases and J by 8 bases. The CDR3 has 17 residues. CDR1 and CDR2 from the germline V gene are MNHNS and SASEGT. The CDR3 bases are TGTGCCAGCAGTCAGAATGCACAGGGGATTCTCCGGGATGAGCAGTTCTTC. Protein: CASSQNAQGILRDEQFF.

This clonotype was seen only a few times. The CDR3 protein is CSARWDSNYGYTF. The DNA of the CDR3 is TGCAGTGCTAGATGGGACAGTAATTATGGCTACACCTTC. The chain recombines TRBV20-1 with TRBJ1-2; 7 bases map to TRBD1. V trimming: 2 bases; J trimming: 5 bases; junction bases outside the gene matches: 5. Germline CDR1 reads DFQATT; CDR2 reads SNEGSKA (reference sequence). The CDR3 covers 13 residues.